These 24 T cell receptor beta chains were sequenced from one sample in a study of CD8 T cells in ankylosing spondylitis. Broader study findings: There was a TCR beta motif, made of roughly eight highly homologous variants, that appeared characteristic of ankylosing spondylitis blood.

TCRdb recomputed calls from the 5' RACE reads with MiXCR, one row per CDR3 protein. The repertoire holds around 480,000 distinct CDR3 sequences, with roughly 18% as singletons. These receptors have no known antigen. Material for sequencing was blood, either unsorted or a sorted T cell fraction (not recorded which). The receptors shown here come from a male donor with ankylosing spondylitis.

This clonotype appeared a few times. V usage is TRBV28 and J usage is TRBJ2-3; no clear D. Germline V gene sequence: CDR1 MDHEN, CDR2 SYDVKM. Trimming cost V 2 bases and J 3 bases, with 12 bases left between them. The CDR3 sequence is 15 residues long. CDR3 coding DNA: TGTGCCAGCAGTTTAGATGCCTGGGGAACAGATACGCAGTATTTT. Amino acid sequence: CASSLDAWGTDTQYF.

This clonotype was seen a handful of times. The chain links TRBV6-1 to TRBJ2-3, with D possibly TRBD2 on 6 matching bases. Per germline, CDR1 MNHNS and CDR2 SASEGT. V was clipped by 5 bases and J by 4 bases, with 13 bases between them. CDR3 length: 14 amino acids. The CDR3 region has the DNA TGTGCCAGCAGTACAATGAGGAGGGCAGATACGCAGTATTTT. It codes for CASSTMRRADTQYF.

This chain uses TRBV20-1 with TRBJ2-5; 16 bases align to TRBD2. CDR3 length: 16 amino acids. The V and J ends lost 4 bases and 3 bases, in that order; junction bases with no gene match: 5. The germline CDR1 and CDR2 sequences are DFQATT and SNEGSKA (reference sequence). In DNA form, the CDR3 reads TGCAGTGCTATGGGGACTAGCGGGGGGGACAAAGAGACCCAGTACTTC. Amino acid sequence: CSAMGTSGGDKETQYF.

The chain employs TRBV19 and TRBJ1-2; D is ambiguous. The germline V gene encodes CDR1 LNHDA and CDR2 SQIVND (reference sequence). V dropped 5 bases and J dropped 4 bases, with 8 bases sitting between them. The CDR3 covers 12 residues. The CDR3 region is CASSGQTYGYTF. CDR3 DNA sequence: TGTGCCAGTAGTGGGCAGACCTATGGCTACACCTTC. The variable domain in full, completed from reference TRBV19 and TRBJ1-2, reads DGGITQSPKYLFRKEGQNVTLSCEQNLNHDAMYWYRQDPGQGLRLIYYSQIVNDFQKGDIAEGYSVSREKKESFPLTVTSAQKNPTAFYLCASSGQTYGYTFGSGTRLTVV.

This chain connects TRBV6-1 to TRBJ2-2; 7 nucleotides line up with TRBD2. V lost 1 base to trimming and J lost 2 bases; unmatched junction nucleotides: 10. Germline CDR1 is MNHNS and CDR2 is SASEGT. This CDR3 spans 18 amino acids. The DNA for the CDR3 is TGTGCCAGCAGTGAAGTTGCTAGCGGTTCGGTAAACACCGGGGAGCTGTTTTTT. It yields the protein CASSEVASGSVNTGELFF.

The chain carries TRBV2 and TRBJ2-1; possibly TRBD1 for D (5 bases). V lost 4 bases, J lost 9 bases, and 13 bases lay in between. CDR1 SNHLY and CDR2 FYNNEI come from the germline V gene. The CDR3 has 13 amino acids. For the CDR3, the DNA is TGTGCCAGCAGTGTTGCCAGGACATCTGAGCAGTTCTTC. Translated: CASSVARTSEQFF.

The chain has TRBV7-3 and TRBJ1-1; D not resolved. Germline assignment: CDR1 SGHTA and CDR2 FQGTGA. With 5 bases removed from V and 5 bases from J, the gap between germline ends came to 12 bases. This CDR3 is built from 13 residues. The chain's CDR3 is CASSPPGKTEAFF. In DNA form, the CDR3 reads TGTGCCAGCAGCCCGCCGGGAAAGACTGAAGCTTTCTTT.

This clonotype was seen once. This rearrangement joins TRBV7-2 to TRBJ2-2, with TRBD2 matching over 11 bases. The CDR3 is 16 residues long. V dropped 5 bases and J dropped 4; count of bases not matched to a gene: 6. The germline CDR1 and CDR2 sequences are SGHTA and FQGNSA. The CDR3 protein is CASSPQLAGVTGELFF. CDR3 nucleotides: TGTGCCAGCAGCCCGCAACTAGCGGGGGTCACCGGGGAGCTGTTTTTT.

This chain connects TRBV29-1 to TRBJ1-1; 9 nucleotides match TRBD1. The germline V gene has CDR1 SQVTM and CDR2 ANQGSEA. The CDR3 extends over 13 amino acids. The V gene end was trimmed by 4 bases and the J gene end by 5 bases; junction bases not matched to a gene: 5. In nucleotides, the CDR3 is TGCAGCGTTGGGGACAGGGCATGGACTGAAGCTTTCTTT. Its protein is CSVGDRAWTEAFF. Full variable domain (rest looked up from reference TRBV29-1 and TRBJ1-1): SAVISQKPSRDICQRGTSLTIQCQVDSQVTMMFWYRQQPGQSLTLIATANQGSEATYESGFVIDKFPISRPNLTFSTLTVSNMSPEDSSIYLCSVGDRAWTEAFFGQGTRLTVV.

CDR3 protein: CASSFRGARPLEQYF. CDR3 nucleotide sequence: TGTGCCAGCAGTTTCCGGGGGGCGCGCCCCCTCGAGCAGTACTTC. The chain couples TRBV27 to TRBJ2-7; TRBD2 might be the D (7 bases). Germline CDR1 is MNHEY and CDR2 is SMNVEV (reference sequence). V lost 3 bases and J 6 bases, leaving 18 bases between the germline ends. There are 15 residues in the CDR3.

The V gene is TRBV20-1, the J gene TRBJ2-3; 9 positions match TRBD1. CDR3 length: 15 residues. Looked up from germline, CDR1 is DFQATT and CDR2 is SNEGSKA (reference sequence). After removal of 1 base from V and 4 bases from J, the junction contained 6 bases not matched to a gene. CDR3 bases: TGCAGTGCTAGAGTTGGACAGGGGTGGGCAGATACGCAGTATTTT. Its protein product is CSARVGQGWADTQYF.

This clonotype showed up many times. This chain connects TRBV12-3 or TRBV12-4 to TRBJ2-3; 11 positions match TRBD2. Trimming took 7 bases from V and 0 from J; bases not matched to a gene: 12. The CDR3 extends over 18 amino acids. The CDR3 coding sequence is TGTGCCAGCACACCAACCACACTAGCGGGGGACAGCACAGATACGCAGTATTTT. Translated, it gives CASTPTTLAGDSTDTQYF.

This clonotype was found a few times. The genes are TRBV7-6 and TRBJ2-7; tentative D call: TRBD1 (5 bases). Germline V gene lookup returns CDR1 SGHVS and CDR2 FNYEAQ. The CDR3 has 15 amino acids. The V gene lost 5 bases and the J gene lost 2 bases, with 16 bases spanning the gap. CDR3 nucleotide sequence: TGTGCCAGCAGCCCGCAGGGTGTCCATACCTACGAGCAGTACTTC. Translating it yields CASSPQGVHTYEQYF.

This chain uses TRBV3-1 with TRBJ2-5; maybe TRBD2 (5 bases). V gave up 7 bases and J gave up 2 bases, with 17 bases separating them. Germline CDR1 is LGHDT and CDR2 is YNNKEL (reference sequence). The CDR3 loop spans 15 amino acids. The CDR3 loop is CASTTGSTGQETQYF. For the CDR3, the DNA is TGTGCCAGCACGACGGGATCCACCGGTCAAGAGACCCAGTACTTC.

This clonotype showed up just a few times. The gene calls are TRBV9 and TRBJ2-2; D call uncertain. The CDR3 spans 14 residues. The germline gives CDR1 SGDLS, CDR2 YYNGEE. The germline V and J ends were trimmed by 1 base and 7 bases, with 11 bases remaining between them. In DNA, the CDR3 is TGTGCCAGCAGCGTACCCTTCAGTGGCGGGGAGCTGTTTTTT. Its protein is CASSVPFSGGELFF. Full variable domain (missing parts from reference TRBV9 and TRBJ2-2): DSGVTQTPKHLITATGQRVTLRCSPRSGDLSVYWYQQSLDQGLQFLIQYYNGEERAKGNILERFSAQQFPDLHSELNLSSLELGDSALYFCASSVPFSGGELFFGEGSRLTVL.

This clonotype has at least ten counts. V gene TRBV29-1 combines with J gene TRBJ2-7; TRBD1 matches 7 bases. Trimming took 7 bases from V and 1 from J; bases not matched to a gene: 7. The CDR3 spans 13 residues. Germline CDR1 reads SQVTM; CDR2 reads ANQGSEA. The CDR3 DNA sequence: TGCAGCGCTACCAGGGGGTGGTCCTACGAGCAGTACTTC. As protein: CSATRGWSYEQYF.

The gene calls are TRBV2 and TRBJ2-1, with D perhaps matching TRBD1 (5 bases). Germline V CDR1 and CDR2: SNHLY, FYNNEI. This CDR3 has 14 amino acids. V was cut by 4 bases and J by 4 bases, with 11 bases left in between. CDR3 residues: CASSGVKGYNEQFF. Here the CDR3 DNA reads TGTGCCAGCAGTGGAGTGAAGGGGTACAATGAGCAGTTCTTC.

This clonotype was recorded at least ten times. The J gene is TRBJ2-5, the V gene TRBV5-1, with 7 positions matching TRBD2. The V gene end was trimmed by 2 bases and the J gene end by 3 bases; junction bases not matched to a gene: 4. This CDR3 has 14 residues. Germline V gene sequence: CDR1 SGHRS, CDR2 YFSETQ. The CDR3 DNA reads TGCGCCAGCAGCTTAACGGGGGGAGAAGAGACCCAGTACTTC. Translating it yields CASSLTGGEETQYF.

The chain has TRBV5-1 and TRBJ2-3; TRBD2 matches at 7 bases. The CDR3 runs 14 residues. The V gene end was trimmed by 7 bases and the J gene end by 1 base; junction bases not matched to a gene: 6. The germline V gene has CDR1 SGHRS and CDR2 YFSETQ. CDR3 sequence (DNA): TGCGCCAGCCACTGGGGAGGGGGCACAGATACGCAGTATTTT. It encodes CASHWGGGTDTQYF.

The J gene is TRBJ2-3, the V gene TRBV12-3 or TRBV12-4, with 7 bases that match TRBD1. This CDR3 spans 16 amino acids. Germline trimming cut 7 bases from V and 0 bases from J; bases unmatched to any gene: 10. The CDR3 nucleotides are TGTGCCAGCAACCTTGGAAGGGGGCTTAGCACAGATACGCAGTATTTT. Its protein product is CASNLGRGLSTDTQYF.

The chain uses TRBV3-1 and TRBJ1-1; TRBD1 is a possible D gene (5 bases). This CDR3 region has 15 residues. V was clipped by 4 bases and J by 6 bases, with 18 bases between them. Germline V lookup: CDR1 LGHDT, CDR2 YNNKEL (reference sequence). The CDR3 loop is CASSLAVGGVPEAFF. The CDR3 DNA is TGTGCCAGCAGCCTCGCGGTGGGGGGGGTCCCTGAAGCTTTCTTT.

This rearrangement joins TRBV7-2 to TRBJ2-7; 7 nucleotides match TRBD2. V dropped 5 bases and J dropped 0; count of bases not matched to a gene: 7. The CDR3 has 15 residues. The germline V gene encodes CDR1 SGHTA and CDR2 FQGNSA. CDR3 region: CASSRGGTNSYEQYF. DNA of the CDR3: TGTGCCAGCAGCAGAGGTGGGACTAACTCCTACGAGCAGTACTTC.

The chain links TRBV24-1 to TRBJ2-1; D is possibly TRBD1 or TRBD2 (6 bases each). The V gene lost 6 bases and the J gene lost 12 bases, with 17 bases spanning the gap. The CDR3 has 13 residues. From germline, CDR1 is KGHDR and CDR2 SFDVKD. CDR3 in DNA: TGTGCCACCAGTAACGGGGGCTCCAACGGGCAGTTCTTC. Protein sequence: CATSNGGSNGQFF.

This rearrangement joins TRBV6-2 or TRBV6-3 to TRBJ2-2; the match to TRBD2 covers 10 bases. There are 19 residues in the CDR3. The J segment lost 1 base and the V segment lost 5 bases, leaving 13 bases of the junction unmatched. The V gene's germline CDR1 is MNHEY and CDR2 SVGEGT. The chain's CDR3 is CASSPNRVSSGGNTGELFF. The DNA for the CDR3 is TGTGCCAGCAGTCCAAACCGTGTTTCTAGCGGGGGGAACACCGGGGAGCTGTTTTTT.